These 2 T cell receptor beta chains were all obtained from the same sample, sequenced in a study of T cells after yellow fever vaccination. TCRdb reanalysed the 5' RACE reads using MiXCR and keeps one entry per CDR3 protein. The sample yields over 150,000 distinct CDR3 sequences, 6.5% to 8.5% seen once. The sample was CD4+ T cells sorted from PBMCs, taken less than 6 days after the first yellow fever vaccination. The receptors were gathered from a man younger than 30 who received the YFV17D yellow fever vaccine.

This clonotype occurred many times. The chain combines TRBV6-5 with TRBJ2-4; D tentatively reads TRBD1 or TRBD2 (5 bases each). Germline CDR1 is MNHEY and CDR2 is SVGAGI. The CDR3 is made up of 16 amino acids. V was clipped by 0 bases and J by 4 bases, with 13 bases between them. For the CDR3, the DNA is TGTGCCAGCAGTTACTCGAGAGGGGCAGCTAAAAACATTCAGTACTTC. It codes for CASSYSRGAAKNIQYF.

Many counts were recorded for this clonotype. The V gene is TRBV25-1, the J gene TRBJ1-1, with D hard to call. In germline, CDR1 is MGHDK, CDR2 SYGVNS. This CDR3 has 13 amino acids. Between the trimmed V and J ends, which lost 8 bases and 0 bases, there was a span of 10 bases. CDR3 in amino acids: CASSWGMNTEAFF. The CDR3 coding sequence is TGTGCCAGCTCATGGGGTATGAACACTGAAGCTTTCTTT.